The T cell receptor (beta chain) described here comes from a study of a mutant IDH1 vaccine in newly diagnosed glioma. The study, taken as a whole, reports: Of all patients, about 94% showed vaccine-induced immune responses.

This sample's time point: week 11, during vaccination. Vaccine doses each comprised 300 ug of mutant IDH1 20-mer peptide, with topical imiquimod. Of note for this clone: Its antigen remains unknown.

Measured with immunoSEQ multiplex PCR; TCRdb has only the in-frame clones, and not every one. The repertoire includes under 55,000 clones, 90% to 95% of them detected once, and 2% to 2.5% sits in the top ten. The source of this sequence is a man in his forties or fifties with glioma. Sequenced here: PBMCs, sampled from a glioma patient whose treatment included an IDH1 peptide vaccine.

The chain's CDR3 is CASTYTGELFF. For the CDR3, the DNA is TGCGCCAGCACTTACACCGGGGAGCTGTTTTTT. The chain employs TRBV4-1 and TRBJ2-2; D gene unclear. CDR3 length: 11 amino acids. Between the trimmed V and J ends, which lost 7 bases and 3 bases, there was a span of 3 bases. Germline CDR1 and CDR2: MGHRA and YSYEKL.